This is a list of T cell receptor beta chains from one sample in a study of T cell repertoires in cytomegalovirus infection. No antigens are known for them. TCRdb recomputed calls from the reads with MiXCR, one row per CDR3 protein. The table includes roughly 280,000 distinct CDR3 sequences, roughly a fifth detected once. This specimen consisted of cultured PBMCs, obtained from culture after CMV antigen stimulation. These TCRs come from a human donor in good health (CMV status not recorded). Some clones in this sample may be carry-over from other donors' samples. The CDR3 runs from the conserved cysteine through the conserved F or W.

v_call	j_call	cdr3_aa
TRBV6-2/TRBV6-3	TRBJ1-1	CASSYDRYRMNTEAFF
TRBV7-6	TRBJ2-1	CASSLSIENSYNEQFF
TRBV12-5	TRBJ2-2	CASGLALAGAWTGELFF
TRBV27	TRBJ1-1	CASSLGGTRTMNTEAFF
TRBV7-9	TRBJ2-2	CASSRGTGETGELFF
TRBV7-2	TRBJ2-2	CASSPRRQPGELFF
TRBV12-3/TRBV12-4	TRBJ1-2	CASSYGYGYTF
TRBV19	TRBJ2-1	CASRLRLAGAVDEQFF
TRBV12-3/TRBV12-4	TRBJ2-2	CASRKGSGELFF
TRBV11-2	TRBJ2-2	CASSPGLYTGELFF
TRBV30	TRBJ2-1	CAWSGLDNEQFF
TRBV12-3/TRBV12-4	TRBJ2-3	CASVEGASPDTQYF
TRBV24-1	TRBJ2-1	CATSDLTGSAEQFF
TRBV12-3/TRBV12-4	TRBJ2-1	CASSFSGRQYNEQFF
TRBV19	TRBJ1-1	CASSRHRRTGGETEAFF
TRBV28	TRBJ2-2	CASSFIGSPGELFF
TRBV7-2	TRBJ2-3	CASSLVGSFDTQYF
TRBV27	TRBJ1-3	CASSLQAHGASGNTIYF
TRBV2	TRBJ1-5	CASDLTGLNQPQHF
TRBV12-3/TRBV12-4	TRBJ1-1	CASSWFGQGARTEAFF
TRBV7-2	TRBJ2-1	CASSLSLSVGLAGGRYNEQFF
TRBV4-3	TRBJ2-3	CASSQAGTSGSTDTQYF
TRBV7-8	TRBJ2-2	CASSFLSGRANTGELFF
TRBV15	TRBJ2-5	CATRTSGRTETQYF
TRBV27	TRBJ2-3	CASTFGANPSTDTQYF
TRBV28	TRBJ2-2	CASAPPSSGRAGAGELFF
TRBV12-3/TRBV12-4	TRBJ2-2	CASHKNTGELFF